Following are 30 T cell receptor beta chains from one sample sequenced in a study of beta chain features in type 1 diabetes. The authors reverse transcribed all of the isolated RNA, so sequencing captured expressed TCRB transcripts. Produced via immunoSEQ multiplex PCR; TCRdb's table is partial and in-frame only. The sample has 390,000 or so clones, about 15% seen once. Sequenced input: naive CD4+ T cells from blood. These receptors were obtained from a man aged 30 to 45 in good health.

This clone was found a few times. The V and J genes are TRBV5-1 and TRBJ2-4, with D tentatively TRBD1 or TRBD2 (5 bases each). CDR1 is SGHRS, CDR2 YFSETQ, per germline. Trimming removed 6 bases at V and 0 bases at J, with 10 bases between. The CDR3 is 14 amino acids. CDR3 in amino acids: CASTRDLAKNIQYF. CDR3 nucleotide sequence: TGCGCCAGCACCCGGGACCTAGCCAAAAACATTCAGTACTTC.

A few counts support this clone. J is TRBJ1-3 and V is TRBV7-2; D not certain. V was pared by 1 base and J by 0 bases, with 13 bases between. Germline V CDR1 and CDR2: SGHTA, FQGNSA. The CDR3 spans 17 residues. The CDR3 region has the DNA TGTGCCAGCAGCTTAGTGGGCAGCTTGAGCTCTGGAAACACCATATATTTT. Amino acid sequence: CASSLVGSLSSGNTIYF.

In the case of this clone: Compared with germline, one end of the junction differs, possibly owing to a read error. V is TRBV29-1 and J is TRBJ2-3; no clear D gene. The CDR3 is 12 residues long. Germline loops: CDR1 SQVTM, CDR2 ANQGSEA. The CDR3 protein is CNVVPNTDTQYF. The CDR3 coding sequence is TGCAACGTTGTGCCGAACACAGATACGCAGTATTTT.

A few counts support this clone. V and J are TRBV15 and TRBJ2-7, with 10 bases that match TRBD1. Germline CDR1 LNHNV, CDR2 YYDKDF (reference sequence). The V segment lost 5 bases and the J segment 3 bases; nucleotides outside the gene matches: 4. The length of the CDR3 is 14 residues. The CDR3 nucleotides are TGTGCCACCAGCGCGGACAGGGGGAACTACGAGCAGTACTTC. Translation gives CATSADRGNYEQYF.

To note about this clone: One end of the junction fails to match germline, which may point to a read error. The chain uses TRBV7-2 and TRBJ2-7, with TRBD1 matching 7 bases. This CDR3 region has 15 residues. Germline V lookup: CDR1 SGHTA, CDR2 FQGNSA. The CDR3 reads CASSPTGTADYEQYF. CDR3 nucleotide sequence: TGCGCCAGCAGCCCTACCGGGACAGCGGATTACGAGCAGTACTTC.

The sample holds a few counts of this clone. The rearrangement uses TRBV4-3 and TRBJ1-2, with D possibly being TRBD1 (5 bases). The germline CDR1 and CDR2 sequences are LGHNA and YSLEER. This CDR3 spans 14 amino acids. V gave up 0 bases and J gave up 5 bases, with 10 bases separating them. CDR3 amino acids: CASSQDRDVYGYTF. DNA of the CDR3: TGCGCCAGCAGCCAAGATCGGGACGTTTATGGCTACACCTTC.

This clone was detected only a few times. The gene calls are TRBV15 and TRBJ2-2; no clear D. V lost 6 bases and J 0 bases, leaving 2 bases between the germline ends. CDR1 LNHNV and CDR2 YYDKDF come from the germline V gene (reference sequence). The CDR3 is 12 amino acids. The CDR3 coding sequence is TGTGCCACCAGTACGAACACCGGGGAGCTGTTTTTT. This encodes CATSTNTGELFF.

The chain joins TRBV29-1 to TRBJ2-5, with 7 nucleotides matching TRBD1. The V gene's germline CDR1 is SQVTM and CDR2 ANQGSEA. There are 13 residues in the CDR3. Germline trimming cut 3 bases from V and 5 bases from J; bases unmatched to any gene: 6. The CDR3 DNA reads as TGCAGCGTTGATCGGGGCAGGGGGGAGACCCAGTACTTC. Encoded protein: CSVDRGRGETQYF.

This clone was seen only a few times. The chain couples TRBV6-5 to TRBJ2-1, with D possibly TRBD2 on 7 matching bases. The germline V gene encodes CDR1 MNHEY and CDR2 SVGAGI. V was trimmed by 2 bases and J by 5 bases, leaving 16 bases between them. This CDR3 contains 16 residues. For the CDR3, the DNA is TGTGCCAGCAGTTACCTGGGGGCGGGAGCAGACAATGAGCAGTTCTTC. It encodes CASSYLGAGADNEQFF.

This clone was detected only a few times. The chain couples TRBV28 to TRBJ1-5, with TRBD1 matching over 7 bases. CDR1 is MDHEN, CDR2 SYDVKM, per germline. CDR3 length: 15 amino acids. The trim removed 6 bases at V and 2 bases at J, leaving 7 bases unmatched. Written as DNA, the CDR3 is TGTGCCAGCAGCCTACAGGGGTTAGGCAATCAGCCCCAGCATTTT. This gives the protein CASSLQGLGNQPQHF.

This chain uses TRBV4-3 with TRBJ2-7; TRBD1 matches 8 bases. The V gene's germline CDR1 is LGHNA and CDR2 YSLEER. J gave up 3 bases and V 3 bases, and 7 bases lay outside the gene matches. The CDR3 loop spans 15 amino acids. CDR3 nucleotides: TGCGCCAGCAGCCAGACATGGACAGGGAACTACGAGCAGTACTTC. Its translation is CASSQTWTGNYEQYF.

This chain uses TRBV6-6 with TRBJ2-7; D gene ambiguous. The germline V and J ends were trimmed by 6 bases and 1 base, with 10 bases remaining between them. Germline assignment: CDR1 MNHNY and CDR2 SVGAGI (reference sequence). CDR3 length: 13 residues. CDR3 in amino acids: CASSILVSYEQYF. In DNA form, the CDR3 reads TGTGCCAGCAGCATCCTAGTATCCTACGAGCAGTACTTC.

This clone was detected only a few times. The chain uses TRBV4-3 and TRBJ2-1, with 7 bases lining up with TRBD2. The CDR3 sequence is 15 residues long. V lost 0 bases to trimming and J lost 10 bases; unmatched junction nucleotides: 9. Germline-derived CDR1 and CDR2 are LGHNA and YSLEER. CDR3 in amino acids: CASSQEKGGYREQFF. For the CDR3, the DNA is TGCGCCAGCAGCCAAGAGAAGGGAGGGTACAGAGAGCAGTTCTTC.

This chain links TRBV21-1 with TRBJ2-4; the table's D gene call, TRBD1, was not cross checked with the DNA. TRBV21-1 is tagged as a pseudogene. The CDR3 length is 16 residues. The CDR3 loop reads CASSKGGRQGKNIQYF. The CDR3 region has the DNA TGTGCCAGCAGCAAAGGAGGAAGGCAGGGAAAAAACATTCAGTACTTC.

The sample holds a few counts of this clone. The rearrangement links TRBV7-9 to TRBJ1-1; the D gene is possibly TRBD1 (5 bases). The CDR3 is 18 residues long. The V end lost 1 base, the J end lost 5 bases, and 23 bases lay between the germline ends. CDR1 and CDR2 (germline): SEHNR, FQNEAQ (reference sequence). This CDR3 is CASSLEGRVALPGTEAFF. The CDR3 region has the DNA TGTGCCAGCAGCTTAGAAGGCAGGGTGGCGTTACCAGGGACTGAAGCTTTCTTT.

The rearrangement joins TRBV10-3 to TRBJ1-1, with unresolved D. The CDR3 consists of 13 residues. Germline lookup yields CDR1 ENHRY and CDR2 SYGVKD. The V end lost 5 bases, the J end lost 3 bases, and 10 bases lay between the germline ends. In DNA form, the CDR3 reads TGTGCCATCAGTATGGACGGGGACACTGAAGCTTTCTTT. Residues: CAISMDGDTEAFF.

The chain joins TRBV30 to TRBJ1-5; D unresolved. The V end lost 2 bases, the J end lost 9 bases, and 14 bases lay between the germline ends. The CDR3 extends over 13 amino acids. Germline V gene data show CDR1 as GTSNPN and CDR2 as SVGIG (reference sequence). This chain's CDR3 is CAWSIRGGRPQHF. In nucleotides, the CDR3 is TGTGCCTGGAGTATACGAGGTGGTAGGCCCCAGCATTTT.

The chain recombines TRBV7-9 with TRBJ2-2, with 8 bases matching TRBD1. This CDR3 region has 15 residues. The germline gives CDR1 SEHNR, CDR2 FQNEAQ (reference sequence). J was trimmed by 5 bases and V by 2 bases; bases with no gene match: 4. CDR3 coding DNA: TGTGCCAGCAGCTTACGACAGGGGTTAACCGGGGAGCTGTTTTTT. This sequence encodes CASSLRQGLTGELFF.

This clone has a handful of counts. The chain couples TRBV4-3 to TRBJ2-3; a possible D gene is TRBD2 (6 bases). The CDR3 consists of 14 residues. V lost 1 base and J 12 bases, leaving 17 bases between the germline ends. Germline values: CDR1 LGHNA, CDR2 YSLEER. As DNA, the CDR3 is TGCGCCAGCAGCCAAGTTGGAGGAAGCGGGCCTCAGTATTTT. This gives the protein CASSQVGGSGPQYF.

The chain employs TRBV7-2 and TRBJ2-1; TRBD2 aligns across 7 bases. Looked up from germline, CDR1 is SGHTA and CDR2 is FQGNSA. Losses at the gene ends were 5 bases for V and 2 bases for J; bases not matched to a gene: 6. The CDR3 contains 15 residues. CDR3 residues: CASSPPGTTYNEQFF. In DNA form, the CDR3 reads TGTGCCAGCAGCCCCCCTGGGACTACCTACAATGAGCAGTTCTTC.

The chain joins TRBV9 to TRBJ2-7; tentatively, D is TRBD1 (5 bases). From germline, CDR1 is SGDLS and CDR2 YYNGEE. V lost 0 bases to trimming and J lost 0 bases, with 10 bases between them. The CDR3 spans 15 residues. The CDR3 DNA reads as TGTGCCAGCAGCGTAGAGCAGGGTTTCTCCTACGAGCAGTACTTC. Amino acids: CASSVEQGFSYEQYF.

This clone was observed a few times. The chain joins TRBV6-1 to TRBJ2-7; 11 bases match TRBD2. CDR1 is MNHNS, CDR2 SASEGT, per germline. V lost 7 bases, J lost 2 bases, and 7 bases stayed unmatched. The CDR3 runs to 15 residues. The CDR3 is CASNPLAGAAYEQYV. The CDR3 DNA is TGTGCCAGCAATCCACTAGCGGGGGCCGCCTACGAGCAGTACGTC.

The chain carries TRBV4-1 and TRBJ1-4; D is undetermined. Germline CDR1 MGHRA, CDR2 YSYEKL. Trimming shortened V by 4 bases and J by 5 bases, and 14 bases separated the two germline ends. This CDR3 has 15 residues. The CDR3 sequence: CASSPESQQNEKLFF. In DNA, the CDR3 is TGCGCCAGCAGCCCCGAGTCACAGCAGAATGAAAAACTGTTTTTT.

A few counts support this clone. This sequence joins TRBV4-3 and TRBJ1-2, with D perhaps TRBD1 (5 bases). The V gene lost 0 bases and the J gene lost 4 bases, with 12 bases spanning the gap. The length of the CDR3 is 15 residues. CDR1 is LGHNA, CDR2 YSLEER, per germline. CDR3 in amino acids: CASSQDRGGRYGYTF. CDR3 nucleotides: TGCGCCAGCAGCCAAGATCGCGGGGGTCGCTATGGCTACACCTTC.

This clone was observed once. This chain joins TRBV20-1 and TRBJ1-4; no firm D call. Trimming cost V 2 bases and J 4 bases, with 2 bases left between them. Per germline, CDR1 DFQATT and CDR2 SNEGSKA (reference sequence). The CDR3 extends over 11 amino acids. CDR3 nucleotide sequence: TGCAGTGCTAGACATAATGAAAAACTGTTTTTT. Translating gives CSARHNEKLFF.

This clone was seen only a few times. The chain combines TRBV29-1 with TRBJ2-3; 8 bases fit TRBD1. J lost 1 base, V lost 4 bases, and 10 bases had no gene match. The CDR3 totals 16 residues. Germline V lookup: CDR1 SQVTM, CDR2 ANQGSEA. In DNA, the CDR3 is TGCAGCGTTGGGGCGCGTTTGGGACAGGGCACAGATACGCAGTATTTT. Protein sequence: CSVGARLGQGTDTQYF.

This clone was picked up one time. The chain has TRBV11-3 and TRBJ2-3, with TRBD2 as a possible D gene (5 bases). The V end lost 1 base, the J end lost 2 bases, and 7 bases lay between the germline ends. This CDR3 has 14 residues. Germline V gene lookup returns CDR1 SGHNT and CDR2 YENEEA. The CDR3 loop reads CASSLVANTDTQYF. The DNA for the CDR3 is TGTGCCAGCAGCTTAGTAGCGAACACAGATACGCAGTATTTT.

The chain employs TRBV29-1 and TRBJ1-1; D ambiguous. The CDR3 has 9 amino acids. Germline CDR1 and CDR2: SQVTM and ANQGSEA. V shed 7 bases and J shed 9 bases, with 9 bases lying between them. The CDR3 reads CSAPPQAFF. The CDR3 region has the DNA TGCAGCGCACCACCTCAAGCTTTCTTT.

Here the CDR3 reads CAWSVRRGLRNEQFF. The DNA of the CDR3 is TGTGCCTGGAGTGTACGCAGGGGGCTGAGGAATGAGCAGTTCTTC. The chain recombines TRBV30 with TRBJ2-1; 8 bases are a match to TRBD1. Losses at the gene ends were 0 bases for V and 7 bases for J; bases not matched to a gene: 8. CDR3 size: 15 residues. Germline V gene data show CDR1 as GTSNPN and CDR2 as SVGIG (reference sequence). The complete variable domain, with remaining parts taken from reference TRBV30 and TRBJ2-1, reads SQTIHQWPATLVQPVGSPLSLECTVEGTSNPNLYWYRQAAGRGLQLLFYSVGIGQISSEVPQNLSASRPQDRQFILSSKKLLLSDSGFYLCAWSVRRGLRNEQFFGPGTRLTVL.

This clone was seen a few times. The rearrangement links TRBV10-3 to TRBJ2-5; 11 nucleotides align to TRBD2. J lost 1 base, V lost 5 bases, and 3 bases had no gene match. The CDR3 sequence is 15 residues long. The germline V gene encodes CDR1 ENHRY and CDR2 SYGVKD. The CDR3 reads CAISFLAGGQETQYF. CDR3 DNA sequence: TGTGCCATCAGTTTTCTAGCGGGGGGCCAAGAGACCCAGTACTTC.